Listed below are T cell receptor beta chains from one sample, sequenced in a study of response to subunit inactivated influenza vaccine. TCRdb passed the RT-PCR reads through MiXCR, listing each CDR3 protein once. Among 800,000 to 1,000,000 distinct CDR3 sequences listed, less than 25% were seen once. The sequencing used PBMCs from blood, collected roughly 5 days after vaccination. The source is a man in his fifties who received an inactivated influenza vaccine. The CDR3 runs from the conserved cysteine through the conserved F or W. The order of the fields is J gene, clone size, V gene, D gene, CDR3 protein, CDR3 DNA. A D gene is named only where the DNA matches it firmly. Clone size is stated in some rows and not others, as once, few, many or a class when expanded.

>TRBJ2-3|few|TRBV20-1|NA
CSARDWGGKGVDTQYF
TGCAGTGCTAGAGATTGGGGGGGAAAGGGGGTAGATACGCAGTATTTT
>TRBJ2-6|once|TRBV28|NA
CASSPPGQPSSGANVLTF
TGTGCCAGCAGTCCTCCGGGACAACCAAGCTCTGGGGCCAACGTCCTGACTTTC
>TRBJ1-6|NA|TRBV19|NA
CASSIMTNSPLHF
TGTGCCAGTAGTATAATGACAAATTCACCCCTCCACTTT
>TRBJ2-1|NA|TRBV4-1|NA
CASRRGVISSYNEQFF
TGCGCCAGCCGGCGCGGAGTAATCAGCTCCTACAATGAGCAGTTCTTC
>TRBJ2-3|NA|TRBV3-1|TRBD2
CASSRTSWVNPDTQYF
TGTGCCAGCAGCCGGACTAGTTGGGTGAACCCAGATACGCAGTATTTT
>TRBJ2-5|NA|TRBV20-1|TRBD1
CSQVTGEETQYF
TGCAGCCAAGTGACAGGGGAAGAGACCCAGTACTTC
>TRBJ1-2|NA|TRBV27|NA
CASSTAGIYGYTF
TGTGCCAGCAGTACTGCGGGGATCTATGGCTACACCTTC
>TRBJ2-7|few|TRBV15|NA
CATSRDSAREQYF
TGTGCCACCAGCAGAGATTCTGCGCGCGAGCAGTACTTC
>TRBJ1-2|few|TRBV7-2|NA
CASSLAPGPPSYGYTF
TGTGCCAGCAGCTTAGCGCCAGGGCCACCCTCCTATGGCTACACCTTC
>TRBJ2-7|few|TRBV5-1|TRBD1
CASSWQSGTGPREQYF
TGCGCCAGCAGCTGGCAATCCGGGACAGGGCCCCGAGAGCAGTACTTC
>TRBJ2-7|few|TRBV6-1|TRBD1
CASSPTTGLPYEQYF
TGTGCCAGCAGTCCCACGACAGGGTTACCCTACGAGCAGTACTTC
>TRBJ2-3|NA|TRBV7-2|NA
CASSWSGGTDTQYF
TGTGCCAGCAGCTGGAGCGGCGGCACAGATACGCAGTATTTT